This TCR beta chain was retrieved from a study of blood T cell repertoires in COVID-19. Whole-study context: COVID-19 samples, acute and convalescent, were from the United States, Italy and Spain. PBMCs, B-cell-depleted T cells, or T cells provided the cDNA or gDNA that made up the material.

Authors' data handling: Estimates of nucleated cell counts were drawn from the amplification of reference gene primers. Using immunoSEQ multiplex PCR, the repertoire was profiled, and TCRdb retains in-frame clones only, with some absent. The V and J calls and clone size were taken over from that table, and D and trimming were inferred from the DNA. The sample consists of more than 65,000 clones, about 85% of them appearing once. The CDR3 has 14 amino acids. Germline CDR1 and CDR2: SQVTM and ANQGSEA. V lost 4 bases and J 4 bases, leaving 16 bases between the germline ends. What was sequenced was peripheral blood. This TCR came from an elderly man with acute or convalescent COVID-19. V usage is TRBV29-1 and J usage is TRBJ1-1; D is perhaps TRBD1 (6 bases). The CDR3 here is CSVGTALSSTEAFF. CDR3 coding DNA: TGCAGCGTTGGGACAGCCCTTTCGAGCACTGAAGCTTTCTTT.